These 14 T cell receptor beta chains came from one sample sequenced in a study of cytomegalovirus exposure and HLA in healthy donors. The PCR ran on 60 Vbeta and 13 Jbeta primers. The table came from immunoSEQ multiplex PCR; TCRdb's copy has only in-frame clones and leaves some out. Its listing shows about 110,000 clones. Input material: PBMCs. These receptors originate from a man between 45 and 60 years old in good health and CMV-seronegative.

V is TRBV2 and J is TRBJ2-6; D is perhaps TRBD2 (5 bases). The CDR3 covers 15 residues. CDR1 is SNHLY and CDR2 is FYNNEI in the germline V gene. Trimming cost V 8 bases and J 2 bases, with 13 bases left between them. Here the CDR3 reads CASRREGTGANVLTF. As DNA, the CDR3 is TGTGCCAGCCGACGCGAGGGAACTGGGGCCAACGTCCTGACTTTC.

The chain has TRBV5-1 and TRBJ1-1; no reliable D call. This CDR3 has 13 residues. Trimming cost V 3 bases and J 5 bases, with 11 bases left between them. The germline V gene encodes CDR1 SGHRS and CDR2 YFSETQ. This CDR3 reads CASSSGSETEAFF. For the CDR3, the DNA is TGCGCCAGCAGCTCTGGGTCGGAGACTGAAGCTTTCTTT.

The V and J genes are TRBV7-9 and TRBJ1-2; the match to TRBD1 covers 10 bases. Germline V lookup: CDR1 SEHNR, CDR2 FQNEAQ (reference sequence). Trimming at V came to 5 bases and at J to 6 bases, leaving 6 bases not matched to a gene. The CDR3 totals 14 residues. CDR3 nucleotide sequence: TGTGCCAGCAGCAGGGGACAGGGGATTGATGGCTACACCTTC. This encodes CASSRGQGIDGYTF. Using reference TRBV7-9 and TRBJ1-2 for the parts outside the CDR3, the full variable domain is DTGVSQNPRHKITKRGQNVTFRCDPISEHNRLYWYRQTLGQGPEFLTYFQNEAQLEKSRLLSDRFSAERPKGSFSTLEIQRTEQGDSAMYLCASSRGQGIDGYTFGSGTRLTVV.

The V call is TRBV30, the J call TRBJ1-2; 7 bases fit TRBD1. The CDR3 length is 13 residues. J was trimmed by 3 bases and V by 1 base; bases with no gene match: 2. The germline V gene has CDR1 GTSNPN and CDR2 SVGIG (reference sequence). The CDR3 protein is CAWSAGGYYGYTF. For the CDR3, the DNA is TGTGCCTGGAGTGCAGGGGGATACTATGGCTACACCTTC. Supplemented by reference TRBV30 and TRBJ1-2, the full variable domain reads SQTIHQWPATLVQPVGSPLSLECTVEGTSNPNLYWYRQAAGRGLQLLFYSVGIGQISSEVPQNLSASRPQDRQFILSSKKLLLSDSGFYLCAWSAGGYYGYTFGSGTRLTVV.

The chain uses TRBV6-5 and TRBJ2-5, with 7 bases that match TRBD2. Per the germline V gene, CDR1 is MNHEY and CDR2 is SVGAGI. CDR3 length: 13 amino acids. Germline trimming cut 6 bases from V and 13 bases from J; bases unmatched to any gene: 14. CDR3 sequence: CASSPGGGTQRYF. In DNA form, the CDR3 reads TGTGCCAGCAGCCCGGGGGGAGGGACGCAGCGGTACTTC.

The chain recombines TRBV7-8 with TRBJ2-3; tentative D call: TRBD2 (6 bases). The CDR3 consists of 14 residues. V gave up 4 bases and J gave up 6 bases, with 14 bases separating them. The V gene's germline CDR1 is SGHVS and CDR2 FQNEAQ. CDR3 coding DNA: TGTGCCAGCAGCTCGCTAGCGAGTTATGATACGCAGTATTTT. It codes for CASSSLASYDTQYF.

This sequence joins TRBV5-8 and TRBJ1-1, with D maybe TRBD1 (6 bases). Per the germline V gene, CDR1 is SGHTS and CDR2 is YDEGEE. The CDR3 has 17 amino acids. Trimming stripped 0 bases from V and 7 bases from J, with 22 bases between. In DNA, the CDR3 is TGTGCCAGCAGCTTGGGACGATCCGGTGGGACACTAAGTGAAGCTTTCTTT. Encoded protein: CASSLGRSGGTLSEAFF.

The chain uses TRBV11-2 and TRBJ1-4, with D tentatively TRBD1 (6 bases). The CDR3 sequence is 15 residues long. The V gene lost 4 bases and the J gene lost 3 bases, with 12 bases spanning the gap. The germline CDR1 and CDR2 sequences are SGHAT and FQNNGV. CDR3 in DNA: TGTGCCAGCAGCTCTATGGACAGCTCTAATGAAAAACTGTTTTTT. This sequence encodes CASSSMDSSNEKLFF.

This chain links TRBV6-9 with TRBJ2-1, with D uncertain. V lost 6 bases to trimming and J lost 2 bases, with 5 bases between them. Germline lookup yields CDR1 MNHGY and CDR2 SVAAGI. There are 12 residues in the CDR3. The CDR3 DNA is TGTGCCAGCAGACTTACCTACAATGAGCAGTTCTTC. Translation: CASRLTYNEQFF.

DNA of the CDR3: TGTGCCAGCGGCCGACAGGGGTCTTACGAGCAGTACTTC. It yields the protein CASGRQGSYEQYF. This chain connects TRBV13 to TRBJ2-7; 8 nucleotides align to TRBD1. There are 13 residues in the CDR3. CDR1 is PRHDT and CDR2 is FYEKMQ in the germline V gene (reference sequence). The V gene end was trimmed by 8 bases and the J gene end by 4 bases; junction bases not matched to a gene: 7. The full variable domain, with the rest looked up from reference TRBV13 and TRBJ2-7, is AAGVIQSPRHLIKEKRETATLKCYPIPRHDTVYWYQQGPGQDPQFLISFYEKMQSDKGSIPDRFSAQQFSDYHSELNMSSLELGDSALYFCASGRQGSYEQYFGPGTRLTVT.

The chain links TRBV18 to TRBJ1-2; 9 bases are shared with TRBD1. The V segment lost 3 bases and the J segment 6 bases; nucleotides outside the gene matches: 8. CDR3 length equals 15 residues. Germline loops: CDR1 KGHSH, CDR2 LQKENI. CDR3 amino acids: CASSPLGQGKDGYTF. The DNA of the CDR3 is TGTGCCAGCTCACCCCTGGGACAGGGAAAAGATGGCTACACCTTC.

J is TRBJ2-7 and V is TRBV7-2, with 7 bases matching TRBD2. J lost 0 bases, V lost 7 bases, and 6 bases had no gene match. Germline CDR1 and CDR2: SGHTA and FQGNSA. This CDR3 spans 14 amino acids. CDR3 in amino acids: CASKRDHASYEQYF. Here the CDR3 DNA reads TGTGCCAGCAAGCGGGACCACGCCTCCTACGAGCAGTACTTC.

The rearrangement joins TRBV11-3 to TRBJ2-7, with D perhaps TRBD2 (5 bases). The CDR3 contains 14 residues. Germline assignment: CDR1 SGHNT and CDR2 YENEEA. V lost 5 bases and J 5 bases, leaving 16 bases between the germline ends. CDR3 sequence reads: CASSRETTLDEQYF. In DNA form, the CDR3 reads TGTGCCAGCAGCCGAGAGACTACCTTGGACGAGCAGTACTTC.

This chain connects TRBV11-2 to TRBJ2-1; 8 nucleotides align to TRBD1. The CDR3 is 15 residues long. Germline assignment: CDR1 SGHAT and CDR2 FQNNGV. The V gene end was trimmed by 4 bases and the J gene end by 5 bases; junction bases not matched to a gene: 7. CDR3: CASSSGQGTHNEQFF. The DNA of the CDR3 is TGTGCCAGCAGCTCCGGACAGGGAACCCACAATGAGCAGTTCTTC.